This TCR beta chain was identified during a study of blood T cells in healthy people across ages. Overall study context: Researchers report that template switching captured about one barcoded beta molecule per two T cells. General study results and limits: Greater diversity and more naive CD4+ cells were seen in long-lived donors than in aged donors. Older individuals had lower TCR beta diversity per million T cells (the decline was roughly linear). Estimates of total diversity, which came from one million sequenced T cells, were considered to be underestimates.

In the case of this clonotype: What it recognizes is unknown.

A J-beta primer mix and a sample-barcoded 5' primer were used in a second PCR of about 7 to 12 cycles. TCRdb re-derived calls from the 5' RACE reads in MiXCR, one entry per CDR3 protein. The sample holds 800,000 to 900,000 distinct CDR3 sequences, around 68% seen once. This CDR3 comprises 14 residues. Per germline, CDR1 SQVTM and CDR2 ANQGSEA. Trimming took off 5 bases at V and 13 bases at J, with 24 bases between the two ends. The sequenced sample consisted of blood. This TCR was sampled from a man aged 25-45 years in good health. This chain connects TRBV29-1 to TRBJ2-1; D may be TRBD2 (5 bases). In DNA form, the CDR3 reads TGCAGCGTTCCCAGACAACCCGGGGAAGAGACCCAGTTCTTC. It is translated as CSVPRQPGEETQFF.